These T cell receptor beta chains were read from a single sample in a study of blood T cell repertoires in COVID-19. The table came from immunoSEQ multiplex PCR; TCRdb's copy has only in-frame clones and leaves some out. The sample has around 220,000 clones; about four fifths are singletons. The sequencing input was peripheral blood. The receptors originated from a woman of 80 years or more with COVID-19, enrolled during active disease. The CDR3 runs from the conserved cysteine through the conserved F or W.

J,V,CDR3
TRBJ1-2,TRBV6-5,CASSYNSLGDSYGYTF
TRBJ2-3,TRBV13,CASSFSGSTDTQYF
TRBJ1-4,TRBV7-9,CASTPTGGSEKLFF
TRBJ1-5,TRBV3-1/TRBV3-2,CASSQRGGANQPQHF
TRBJ1-1,TRBV5-4,CASSLGGTGALEAFF
TRBJ2-3,TRBV7-3,CASSLRDRGTDTQYF
TRBJ1-5,TRBV5-1,CAKLQGAGGNQPQHF
TRBJ2-2,TRBV2,CASRTSGGSNTGELFF
TRBJ2-1,TRBV19,CASTMGGVLNEQFF
TRBJ1-5,TRBV7-8,CASSQGGSQPQHF
TRBJ1-1,TRBV9,CASSVAGGGLNTEAFF
TRBJ1-2,TRBV7-9,CASSLFPDYGYTF
TRBJ2-1,TRBV6-1,CASSEAEAGGPQFF
TRBJ2-1,TRBV15,CATSRGNRGTAYNEQFF
TRBJ2-1,TRBV9,CASSSNRIPEEQFF
TRBJ2-7,TRBV19,CASSLGQGEYEQYF
TRBJ2-3,TRBV5-5,CASSLGGTGATDTQYF
TRBJ2-3,TRBV19,CASSQGDTQYF
TRBJ2-2,TRBV29-1,CSAGRAGELFF
TRBJ1-6,TRBV19,CASSIPGQGKSLHF
TRBJ1-5,TRBV7-2,CASSPPGFGAGQPQHF
TRBJ1-2,TRBV28,CASSLRGGYGYTF
TRBJ2-5,TRBV6-6,CASGGSTETQYF
TRBJ1-1,TRBV6-5,CASRPPVTEAFF
TRBJ1-1,TRBV10-1,CASSPSTGTTEAFF
TRBJ1-3,TRBV6-5,CASSYSGSSGNTIYF
TRBJ2-1,TRBV4-1,CASSQASGTTRVEFF
TRBJ1-1,TRBV28,CASSLIPGTTEAFF
TRBJ2-1,TRBV7-3,CASSSAGGLYNEQFF
TRBJ1-2,TRBV5-6,CASSLPGQLLSNTF
TRBJ1-5,TRBV28,CASSSEKGGENQPQHF
TRBJ1-5,TRBV29-1,CSVRLSGRGDQPQHF
TRBJ2-2,TRBV4-1,CASSPYRSGDTGELFF
TRBJ2-5,TRBV9,CASSPTSLAETQYF
TRBJ1-2,TRBV4-2,CASSQDGRGTYGYTF
TRBJ1-2,TRBV5-1,CASSSRQGGSYGYTF
TRBJ2-7,TRBV2,CASEPLAAVSYEQYF
TRBJ2-1,TRBV6-5,CASSQWTTGGGEQFF
TRBJ2-3,TRBV18,CASSPLMQGNSADTQYF
TRBJ1-1,TRBV2,CASSLETGFTEAFF
TRBJ2-1,TRBV7-3,CASSFQLAGYNEQFF
TRBJ2-7,TRBV3-1/TRBV3-2,CASSAPRDNPYEQYF
TRBJ1-1,TRBV20-1,CIPRRTEAFF
TRBJ2-7,TRBV5-4,CASSSPGLASPQQYF
TRBJ2-5,TRBV3-1/TRBV3-2,CASSQAGRPPQETQYF
TRBJ1-2,TRBV6-6,CASSSPGTVIGGYTF
TRBJ2-7,TRBV9,CASSVESGSYEQYF
TRBJ1-6,TRBV18,CASSPPSTSNSPLHF
TRBJ2-7,TRBV10-3,CAISEAGYEQYF
TRBJ1-4,TRBV6-6,CASRLGALREKLFF
TRBJ2-7,TRBV19,CASSQIGQVYEQYF
TRBJ2-7,TRBV7-3,CASSPGGSGRAGEQYF
TRBJ2-1,TRBV7-9,CASSHLAGFYNEQFF
TRBJ2-1,TRBV28,CASSSPGQFYNEQFF
TRBJ2-7,TRBV27,CASSFLGTSGTYEQYF
TRBJ1-5,TRBV7-2,CASSFAGTSNQPQHF